A selection of T cell receptor beta chains follows, all from one sample in a study of OX40 agonist ivuxolimab in advanced cancers. The method was immunoSEQ multiplex PCR; TCRdb's version includes in-frame clones alone and lacks a portion of them. The repertoire has approximately 32,000 clones, over 85% of them found once; the top ten carry roughly 9.1%. The sample consisted of CD4+ or CD8+ T cells sorted from blood, taken in a trial of the OX40 agonist ivuxolimab. The receptors were sampled from an adult with an advanced solid tumor such as melanoma, head and neck, liver or kidney cancer. CDR3s include the opening cysteine and the closing phenylalanine or tryptophan. A D gene is named only where the DNA matches it firmly. Expanded clones are given a class, and other clones once, few, many or no size at all.

v_call: TRBV5-1; j_call: TRBJ2-7; d_call: .; clone_size: .; cdr3_nt: TGCGCCAGCAGCTTGTCTGGATTAGCAGGAGGGTTGTACTTC; cdr3_aa: CASSLSGLAGGLYF
v_call: TRBV7-3; j_call: TRBJ2-3; d_call: .; clone_size: .; cdr3_nt: TGTGCCAGCAGCTCGAACGACTATTCAGATACGCAGTATTTT; cdr3_aa: CASSSNDYSDTQYF
v_call: TRBV7-8; j_call: TRBJ2-1; d_call: .; clone_size: .; cdr3_nt: TGTGCCAGCAGCTTATTGGGTGAGCAGTTCTTC; cdr3_aa: CASSLLGEQFF
v_call: TRBV2; j_call: TRBJ2-6; d_call: TRBD1; clone_size: once; cdr3_nt: TGTGCCAGCGTCACAGGGGCCCGCTCTGGGGCCAACGTCCTGACTTTC; cdr3_aa: CASVTGARSGANVLTF
v_call: TRBV30; j_call: TRBJ2-1; d_call: .; clone_size: once; cdr3_nt: TGTGCCTGGAGTGTGATATACAATGAGCAGTTCTTC; cdr3_aa: CAWSVIYNEQFF
v_call: TRBV6-6; j_call: TRBJ1-4; d_call: TRBD1; clone_size: .; cdr3_nt: TGTGCCAGCAGTTACGGACAGGGGAATGAAAAACTGTTTTTT; cdr3_aa: CASSYGQGNEKLFF
v_call: TRBV15; j_call: TRBJ2-1; d_call: TRBD2; clone_size: .; cdr3_nt: TGTGCCACCAGCAGAGTTTTGGGGAGCGGGAGTCTCTATGAGCAGTTCTTC; cdr3_aa: CATSRVLGSGSLYEQFF
v_call: TRBV29-1; j_call: TRBJ2-5; d_call: .; clone_size: .; cdr3_nt: TGCAGCGTTACGTGGACAGTACAAGAGACCCAGTACTTC; cdr3_aa: CSVTWTVQETQYF
v_call: TRBV18; j_call: TRBJ2-5; d_call: .; clone_size: .; cdr3_nt: TGTGCCAGCTCTACGGTTGGGGGACAAGAGACCCAGTACTTC; cdr3_aa: CASSTVGGQETQYF
v_call: TRBV6-4; j_call: TRBJ2-3; d_call: TRBD2; clone_size: .; cdr3_nt: TGTGCCAGCAGTCCAGGCGGGAGAACAGATACGCAGTATTTT; cdr3_aa: CASSPGGRTDTQYF